This T cell receptor (beta chain) was retrieved from a study of blood T cells in healthy people across ages. Study details: Every two T cells gave about one barcoded beta molecule via template switching.

The germline V gene has CDR1 LGHNT and CDR2 FRNRAP. V dropped 5 bases and J dropped 4 bases, with 13 bases sitting between them. The CDR3 is made up of 14 amino acids. It was with a sample-barcoded 5' primer and a J-beta primer mix that a second PCR of about 7 to 12 cycles was run. TCRdb called the 5' RACE reads again in MiXCR, with one record for every CDR3 protein. The sample records 900,000 to 950,000 distinct CDR3 sequences, about 27% being singletons. Another study also made use of these data, one on T cells of mothers and their children. That publication notes: In related and unrelated pairs alike, thymic selection shapes TCR recombination output, with inherited differences minor.

The V gene is TRBV12-5, the J gene TRBJ2-3; TRBD1 might be the D (6 bases). This receptor was obtained from a woman in her thirties or forties in good health. Material for sequencing was blood. The chain's CDR3 is CASGRSGGPDTQYF. The CDR3 DNA sequence: TGTGCTAGTGGTCGTTCTGGGGGCCCAGATACGCAGTATTTT.